This TCR beta chain was captured by sequencing in a study of T cells in narcolepsy. Whole-study context: Healthy controls were enrolled alongside patients with narcolepsy type 1 or type 2. Whole-study findings and limits: No autoreactive T cell clone sequences appeared in some memory CD4+ repertoires. Reportedly, autoreactive clonotypes were serially detected in patients' blood but not controls'. HCRT-specific and TRIB2-specific autoreactive clonotypes appeared among same-patient CSF and blood CD4+ clonotypes.

Trimming removed 4 bases from V and 1 base from J; junction bases left unmatched: 2. The CDR3 consists of 14 residues. The germline V gene encodes CDR1 SGHAT and CDR2 FQNNGV. With regard to this clone: The antigen is not known.

The table came from immunoSEQ multiplex PCR; TCRdb's copy has only in-frame clones and leaves some out. The repertoire has fewer than 40,000 clones, approximately 84% of them found once; the top ten carry 1.3%. The sample was CD45RA- memory CD4+ T cells from PBMCs. This TCR derives from a human donor with narcolepsy. The rearrangement uses TRBV11-2 and TRBJ2-5, with 8 bases identical to TRBD1. CDR3 sequence: CASSSQGAQETQYF. The CDR3 region has the DNA TGTGCCAGCAGCTCCCAGGGGGCCCAAGAGACCCAGTACTTC.